The rows below give T cell receptor beta chains drawn from one sample of a study of blood T cell repertoires in COVID-19. Data came from immunoSEQ multiplex PCR; TCRdb stores just in-frame clones and leaves some out. The sample gives around 130,000 clones, almost 85% of which show up once; 10% to 15% is in the top ten. The source material was peripheral blood. These receptor sequences come from a human donor in a cohort sampled during active COVID-19. The CDR3 runs from the conserved cysteine through the conserved F or W. D genes are given only for firm matches. For some rows the clone size is stated as once, few or many, or as a class when expanded; others skip it.

>TRBJ1-1|TRBD1|many|TRBV7-9
CASSLQGRNTEAFF
TGTGCCAGCAGCCTACAGGGGCGAAACACTGAAGCTTTCTTT
>TRBJ2-5|TRBD1|NA|TRBV4-1
CASSQVDGTGEPETQYF
TGCGCCAGCAGCCAAGTAGATGGCACAGGGGAACCAGAGACCCAGTACTTC
>TRBJ2-4|TRBD2|few|TRBV5-4
CASRSGGIQYF
TGTGCCAGCAGGTCCGGGGGGATTCAGTACTTC
>TRBJ1-2|NA|NA|TRBV3-1/TRBV3-2
CASSQEGGYGYTF
TGTGCCAGCAGCCAAGAAGGGGGCTATGGCTACACCTTC
>TRBJ2-2|NA|NA|TRBV19
CASSRTSNTGELFF
TGTGCCAGTAGTCGGACTTCGAACACCGGGGAGCTGTTTTTT
>TRBJ2-5|TRBD2|NA|TRBV5-5
CASSFSGRWEETQYF
TGTGCCAGCAGCTTTTCCGGGAGGTGGGAAGAGACCCAGTACTTC
>TRBJ1-3|NA|NA|TRBV9
CASSVDSYSGNTIYF
TGTGCCAGCAGCGTAGACAGCTACTCTGGAAACACCATATATTTT
>TRBJ2-3|NA|NA|TRBV5-1
CASSSNQGTSTDTQYF
TGCGCCAGCAGCTCAAACCAGGGTACGTCCACAGATACGCAGTATTTT
>TRBJ2-4|NA|NA|TRBV19
CASIGWGQGQYF
TGTGCCAGTATTGGGTGGGGGCAGGGTCAGTACTTC
>TRBJ2-2|NA|NA|TRBV5-1
CASRALVNTGELFF
TGCGCCAGCAGAGCTTTAGTTAACACCGGGGAGCTGTTTTTT
>TRBJ1-1|NA|NA|TRBV6-2/TRBV6-3
CASSYSYGLGAFF
TGTGCCAGCAGTTACTCGTACGGCCTCGGGGCTTTCTTT
>TRBJ1-1|NA|NA|TRBV6-5
CASSYSSGMNTEAFF
TGTGCCAGCAGTTACTCCTCAGGGATGAACACTGAAGCTTTCTTT
>TRBJ2-7|NA|NA|TRBV21-1
CASSLTWTGPKNEQYF
TGTGCCAGCAGCTTGACATGGACAGGGCCCAAGAACGAGCAGTACTTC
>TRBJ2-5|NA|NA|TRBV19
CASRNPDQETQYF
TGTGCCAGTAGAAATCCGGACCAAGAGACCCAGTACTTC
>TRBJ2-2|NA|NA|TRBV5-1
CASSGFGELFF
TGCGCCAGCTCAGGGTTCGGGGAGCTGTTTTTT
>TRBJ1-6|TRBD1|NA|TRBV4-2
CASSQDMGRQGLSYNSPLHF
TGTGCCAGCAGCCAAGATATGGGGAGACAGGGCCTCTCCTATAATTCACCCCTCCACTTT
>TRBJ2-3|NA|NA|TRBV2
CATKKWGGPTDTQYF
TGTGCCACCAAAAAATGGGGGGGCCCCACAGATACGCAGTATTTT
>TRBJ2-5|TRBD2|NA|TRBV11-1
CASSLEAGGSQYF
TGTGCCAGCAGCTTAGAGGCGGGAGGGTCCCAGTACTTC
>TRBJ2-7|NA|NA|TRBV2
CASSLGRDYEQYF
TGTGCCAGCAGTCTCGGACGGGACTACGAGCAGTACTTC
>TRBJ1-3|TRBD1|NA|TRBV3-1/TRBV3-2
CASSQDETGAFTGNTIYF
TGTGCCAGCAGCCAAGACGAGACAGGGGCTTTCACTGGAAACACCATATATTTT
>TRBJ2-7|TRBD1|NA|TRBV25-1
CASSEPGQGYEQYF
TGTGCCAGCAGTGAACCGGGACAGGGCTACGAGCAGTACTTC
>TRBJ2-1|NA|NA|TRBV4-1
CASSPGGAEQFF
TGCGCCAGCAGCCCTGGGGGGGCCGAGCAGTTCTTC
>TRBJ2-2|NA|NA|TRBV19
CASRSPGLNTGELFF
TGTGCCAGTAGAAGCCCCGGACTAAACACCGGGGAGCTGTTTTTT
>TRBJ1-5|NA|once|TRBV5-1
CASRDSENQPQHF
TGCGCCAGCCGAGACAGCGAGAATCAGCCCCAGCATTTT
>TRBJ2-2|TRBD1|NA|TRBV3-1/TRBV3-2
CASSLTGLLFNTGELFF
TGTGCCAGCAGCTTGACAGGGCTCCTTTTTAACACCGGGGAGCTGTTTTTT
>TRBJ2-1|TRBD2|NA|TRBV27
CASSLRPGTSGGAYNEQFF
TGTGCCAGCAGTTTACGTCCCGGGACTAGCGGGGGGGCCTACAATGAGCAGTTCTTC
>TRBJ2-1|TRBD2|few|TRBV12-3/TRBV12-4
CASSSSGGVTQFF
TGTGCCAGCAGCTCTAGCGGAGGGGTTACCCAGTTCTTC
>TRBJ2-5|TRBD2|once|TRBV28
CASSAAGGGQETQYF
TGTGCCAGCAGTGCCGCCGGGGGAGGGCAAGAGACCCAGTACTTC
>TRBJ1-2|TRBD1|NA|TRBV30
CAWRDREGYTF
TGTGCCTGGAGGGACAGGGAAGGCTACACCTTC
>TRBJ2-3|NA|NA|TRBV5-1
CASSAVLVSSTDTQYF
TGCGCCAGCAGCGCCGTACTAGTTTCTAGCACAGATACGCAGTATTTT
>TRBJ2-1|TRBD2|NA|TRBV19
CASRFSTGGAYNEQFF
TGTGCCAGTAGATTCTCAACCGGGGGGGCCTACAATGAGCAGTTCTTC
>TRBJ2-5|TRBD1|once|TRBV24-1
CATSDSRDRGKTQYF
TGTGCCACCAGTGACTCCCGAGACAGGGGAAAGACCCAGTACTTC
>TRBJ1-1|NA|NA|TRBV7-9
CASSSDRNTEAFF
TGTGCCAGCAGCTCCGACAGGAACACTGAAGCTTTCTTT
>TRBJ1-1|NA|once|TRBV11-2
CASSLGQGEAFF
TGTGCCAGCAGCTTAGGCCAGGGTGAAGCTTTCTTT